This section outlines one T cell receptor (beta chain) sequence together with its context. This sample was included in a study of blood T cell repertoires in COVID-19. Whole-study context: COVID-19 samples, acute and convalescent, were from the United States, Italy and Spain. Sources were T cells, B-cell-depleted T cells, or PBMCs; the material itself was cDNA or gDNA.

While infection was still active, Seattle patients were enrolled and then followed longitudinally. Authors' methods: Amplified reference gene primers provided the basis for estimating nucleated cell counts. Assay used: immunoSEQ multiplex PCR; TCRdb lists only in-frame clones, some missing. V, J and clone size reflect that table, while D and trimming were determined from the DNA. The table has 250,000 to 350,000 clones, about nine tenths seen once. CDR3 length: 16 amino acids. CDR1 is SGDLS and CDR2 is YYNGEE in the germline V gene. Trimming took 0 bases from V and 8 from J; bases not matched to a gene: 10.

The V call is TRBV9, the J call TRBJ2-1, with 8 bases matching TRBD2. The specimen was peripheral blood. This TCR came from a woman in her 30s with COVID-19, enrolled during active disease. The DNA of the CDR3 is TGTGCCAGCAGCGTAGTTGGAAATCCGGGAGGGGATGAGCAGTTCTTC. Translating gives CASSVVGNPGGDEQFF.